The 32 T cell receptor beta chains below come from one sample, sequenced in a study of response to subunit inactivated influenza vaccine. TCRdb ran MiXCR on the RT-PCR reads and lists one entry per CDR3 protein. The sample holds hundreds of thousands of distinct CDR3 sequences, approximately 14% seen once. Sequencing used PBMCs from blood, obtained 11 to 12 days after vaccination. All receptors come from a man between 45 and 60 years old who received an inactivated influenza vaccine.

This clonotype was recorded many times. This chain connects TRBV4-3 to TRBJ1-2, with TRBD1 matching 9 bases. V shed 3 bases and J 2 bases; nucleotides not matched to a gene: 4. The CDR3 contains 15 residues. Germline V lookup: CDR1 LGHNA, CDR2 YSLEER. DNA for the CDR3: TGCGCCAGCAGCCAGGAGGGACAGGGAAACTATGGCTACACCTTC. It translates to CASSQEGQGNYGYTF.

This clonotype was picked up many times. In nucleotides, the CDR3 is TGCGCCAGCAGTGAGATGGGGGATACGCAGTATTTT. Translation gives CASSEMGDTQYF. The chain joins TRBV10-2 to TRBJ2-3; D ambiguous. The CDR3 is 12 residues long. Trimming pared 2 bases from V and 6 bases from J, leaving 6 bases between. CDR1 and CDR2 (germline): WSHSY, SAAADI.

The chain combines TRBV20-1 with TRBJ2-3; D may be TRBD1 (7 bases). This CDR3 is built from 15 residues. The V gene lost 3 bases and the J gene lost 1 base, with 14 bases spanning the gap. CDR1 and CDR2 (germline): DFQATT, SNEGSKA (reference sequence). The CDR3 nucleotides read TGCAGTGCTAGTTTAGGAGGGGGCGGCACAGATACGCAGTATTTT. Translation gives CSASLGGGGTDTQYF.

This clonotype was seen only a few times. In nucleotides, the CDR3 is TGCGCCAGCAGCCTCCGGGACAGTTTCTACAATGAGCAGTTCTTC. It specifies CASSLRDSFYNEQFF. The chain couples TRBV5-1 to TRBJ2-1; the match to TRBD1 covers 7 bases. V was clipped by 4 bases and J by 3 bases; unmatched bases: 7. CDR1 and CDR2 from the germline V gene are SGHRS and YFSETQ. This CDR3 has 15 amino acids. Full variable domain (missing parts from reference TRBV5-1 and TRBJ2-1): KAGVTQTPRYLIKTRGQQVTLSCSPISGHRSVSWYQQTPGQGLQFLFEYFSETQRNKGNFPGRFSGRQFSNSRSEMNVSTLELGDSALYLCASSLRDSFYNEQFFGPGTRLTVL.

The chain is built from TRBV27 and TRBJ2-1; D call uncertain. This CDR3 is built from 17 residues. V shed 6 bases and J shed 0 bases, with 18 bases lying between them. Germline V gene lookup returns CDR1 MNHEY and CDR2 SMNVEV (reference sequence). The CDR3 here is CASSPNSATSSYNEQFF. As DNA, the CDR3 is TGTGCCAGCAGCCCGAACTCGGCGACCAGCTCCTACAATGAGCAGTTCTTC.

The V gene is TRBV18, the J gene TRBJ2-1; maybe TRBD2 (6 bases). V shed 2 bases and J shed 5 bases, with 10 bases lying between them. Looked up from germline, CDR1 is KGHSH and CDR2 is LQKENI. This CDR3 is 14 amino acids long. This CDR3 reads CASSPTTRDNEQFF. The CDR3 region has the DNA TGTGCCAGCTCACCAACGACTAGGGACAATGAGCAGTTCTTC.

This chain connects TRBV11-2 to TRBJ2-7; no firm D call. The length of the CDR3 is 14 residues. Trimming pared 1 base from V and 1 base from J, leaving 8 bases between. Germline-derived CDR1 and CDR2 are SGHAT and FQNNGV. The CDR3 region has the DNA TGTGCCAGCAGCTTAGTGCGACGGTCCTACGAGCAGTACTTC. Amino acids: CASSLVRRSYEQYF.

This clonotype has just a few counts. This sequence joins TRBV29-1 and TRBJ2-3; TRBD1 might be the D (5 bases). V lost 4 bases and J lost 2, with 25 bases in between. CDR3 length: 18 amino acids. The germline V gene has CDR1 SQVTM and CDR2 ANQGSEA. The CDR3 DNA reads TGCAGCGTTGTCCCGTTATCAGAGTTGCAGGGATACACAGATACGCAGTATTTT. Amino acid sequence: CSVVPLSELQGYTDTQYF.

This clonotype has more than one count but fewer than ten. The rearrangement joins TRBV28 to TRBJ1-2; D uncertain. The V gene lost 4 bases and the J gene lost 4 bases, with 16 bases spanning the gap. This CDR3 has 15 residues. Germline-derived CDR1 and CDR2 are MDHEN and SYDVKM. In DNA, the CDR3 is TGTGCCAGCAGTTCTGGTAGGGATCTCTCCTATGGCTACACCTTC. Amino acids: CASSSGRDLSYGYTF.

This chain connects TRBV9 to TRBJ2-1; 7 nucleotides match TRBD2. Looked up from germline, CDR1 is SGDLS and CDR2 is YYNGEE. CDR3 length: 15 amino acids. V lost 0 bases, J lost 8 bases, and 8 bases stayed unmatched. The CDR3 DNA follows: TGTGCCAGCAGCGTAGCGCGGGGGAGGAGCGATGAGCAGTTCTTC. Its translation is CASSVARGRSDEQFF.

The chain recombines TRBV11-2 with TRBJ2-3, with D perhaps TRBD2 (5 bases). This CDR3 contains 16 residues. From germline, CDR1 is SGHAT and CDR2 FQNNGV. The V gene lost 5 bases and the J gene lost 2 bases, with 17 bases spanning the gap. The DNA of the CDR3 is TGTGCCAGCAGCCGAGGGAGAACGTTCTTCACAGATACGCAGTATTTT. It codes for CASSRGRTFFTDTQYF.

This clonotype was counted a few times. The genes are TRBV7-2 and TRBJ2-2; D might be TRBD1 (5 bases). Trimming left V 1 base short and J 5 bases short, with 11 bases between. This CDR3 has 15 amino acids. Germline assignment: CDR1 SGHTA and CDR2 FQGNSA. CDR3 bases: TGTGCCAGCAGCTTAGACCAGGGTCTTACCGGGGAGCTGTTTTTT. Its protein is CASSLDQGLTGELFF. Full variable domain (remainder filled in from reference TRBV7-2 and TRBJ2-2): GAGVSQSPSNKVTEKGKDVELRCDPISGHTALYWYRQSLGQGLEFLIYFQGNSAPDKSGLPSDRFSAERTGGSVSTLTIQRTQQEDSAVYLCASSLDQGLTGELFFGEGSRLTVL.

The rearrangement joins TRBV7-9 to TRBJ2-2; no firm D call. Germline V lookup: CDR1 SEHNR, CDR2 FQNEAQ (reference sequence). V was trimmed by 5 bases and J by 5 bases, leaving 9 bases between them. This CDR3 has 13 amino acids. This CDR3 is CASSPFGTGELFF. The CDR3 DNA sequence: TGTGCCAGCAGCCCGTTCGGGACCGGGGAGCTGTTTTTT.

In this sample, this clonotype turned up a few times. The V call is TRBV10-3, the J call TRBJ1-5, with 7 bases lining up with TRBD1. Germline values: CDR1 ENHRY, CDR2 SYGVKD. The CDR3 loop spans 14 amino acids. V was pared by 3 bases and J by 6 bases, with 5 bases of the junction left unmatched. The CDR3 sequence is CAISDDRVGQPQHF. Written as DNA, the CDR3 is TGTGCCATCAGTGACGACAGGGTGGGTCAGCCCCAGCATTTT.

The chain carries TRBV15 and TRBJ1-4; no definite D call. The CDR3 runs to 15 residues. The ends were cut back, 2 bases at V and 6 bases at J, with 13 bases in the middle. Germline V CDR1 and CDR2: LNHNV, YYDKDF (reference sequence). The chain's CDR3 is CATSRSADGYEKLFF. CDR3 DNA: TGTGCCACCAGCAGAAGTGCGGACGGGTATGAAAAACTGTTTTTT.

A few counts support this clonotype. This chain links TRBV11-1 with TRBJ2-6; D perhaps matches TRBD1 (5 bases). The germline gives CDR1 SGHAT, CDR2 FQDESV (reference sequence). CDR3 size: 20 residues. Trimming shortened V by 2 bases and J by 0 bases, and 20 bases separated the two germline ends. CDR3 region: CASSLSSTRLGPSGANVLTF. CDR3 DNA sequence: TGTGCCAGCAGCTTATCATCGACACGGTTGGGGCCCTCTGGGGCCAACGTCCTGACTTTC.

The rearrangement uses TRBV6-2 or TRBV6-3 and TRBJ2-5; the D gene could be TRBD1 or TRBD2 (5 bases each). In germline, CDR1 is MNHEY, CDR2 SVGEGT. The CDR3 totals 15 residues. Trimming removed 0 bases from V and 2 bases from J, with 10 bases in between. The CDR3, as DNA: TGTGCCAGCAGTTACTCGATGGGGGAACAAGAGACCCAGTACTTC. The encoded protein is CASSYSMGEQETQYF.

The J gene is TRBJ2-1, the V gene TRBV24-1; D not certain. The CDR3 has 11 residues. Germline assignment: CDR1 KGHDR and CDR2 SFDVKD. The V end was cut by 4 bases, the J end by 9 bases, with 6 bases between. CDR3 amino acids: CATSEVAEQFF. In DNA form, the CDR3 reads TGTGCCACCAGTGAAGTCGCTGAGCAGTTCTTC.

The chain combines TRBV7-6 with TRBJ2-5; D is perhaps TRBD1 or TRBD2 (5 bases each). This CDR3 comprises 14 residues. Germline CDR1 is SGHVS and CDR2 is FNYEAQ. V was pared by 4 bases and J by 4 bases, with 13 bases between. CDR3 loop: CASSSGAPGETQYF. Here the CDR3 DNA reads TGTGCCAGCAGCTCCGGGGCCCCGGGAGAGACCCAGTACTTC.

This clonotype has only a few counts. CDR3 nucleotides: TGTGCCAGCAGCCGCATCAGACAGAACACCGGGGAGCTGTTTTTT. Its translation is CASSRIRQNTGELFF. This sequence joins TRBV28 and TRBJ2-2; D uncertain. With 6 bases removed from V and 1 base from J, the gap between germline ends came to 12 bases. The CDR3 extends over 15 amino acids. CDR1 is MDHEN, CDR2 SYDVKM, per germline.

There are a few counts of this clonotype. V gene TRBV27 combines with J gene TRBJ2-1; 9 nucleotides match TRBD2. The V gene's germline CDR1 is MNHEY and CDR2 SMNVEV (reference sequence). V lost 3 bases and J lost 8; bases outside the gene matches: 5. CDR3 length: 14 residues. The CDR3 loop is CASSLLAGKDEQFF. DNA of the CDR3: TGTGCCAGCAGTTTGCTAGCGGGGAAAGATGAGCAGTTCTTC.

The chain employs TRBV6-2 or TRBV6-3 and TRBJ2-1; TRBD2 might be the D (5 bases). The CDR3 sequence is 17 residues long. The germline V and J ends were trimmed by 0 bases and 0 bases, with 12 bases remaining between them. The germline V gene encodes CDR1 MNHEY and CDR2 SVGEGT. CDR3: CASSYSPLGSSYNEQFF. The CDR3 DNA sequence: TGTGCCAGCAGTTACTCCCCTTTGGGGAGCTCCTACAATGAGCAGTTCTTC.

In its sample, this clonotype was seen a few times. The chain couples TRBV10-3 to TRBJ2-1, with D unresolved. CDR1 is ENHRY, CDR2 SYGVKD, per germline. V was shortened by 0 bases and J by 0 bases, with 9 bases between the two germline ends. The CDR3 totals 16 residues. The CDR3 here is CAISESTRSSYNEQFF. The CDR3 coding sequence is TGTGCCATCAGTGAGTCGACGCGAAGCTCCTACAATGAGCAGTTCTTC.

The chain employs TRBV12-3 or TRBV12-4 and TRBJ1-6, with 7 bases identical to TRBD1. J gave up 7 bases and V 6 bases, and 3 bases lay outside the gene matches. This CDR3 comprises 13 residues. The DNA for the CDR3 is TGTGCCAGCAGACAGGGACAGAATTCACCCCTCCACTTT. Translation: CASRQGQNSPLHF.

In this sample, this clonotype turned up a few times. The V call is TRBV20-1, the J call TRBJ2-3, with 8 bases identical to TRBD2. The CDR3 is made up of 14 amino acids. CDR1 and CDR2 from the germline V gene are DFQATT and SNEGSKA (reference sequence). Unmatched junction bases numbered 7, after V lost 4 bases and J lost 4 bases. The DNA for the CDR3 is TGCAGTGCTATCTTGCGGGGGGCCGCAGATACGCAGTATTTT. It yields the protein CSAILRGAADTQYF.

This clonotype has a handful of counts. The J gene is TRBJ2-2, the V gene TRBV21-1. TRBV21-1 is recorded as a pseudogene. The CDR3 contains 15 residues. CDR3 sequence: CASSNLEDRPGELFF. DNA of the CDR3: TGTGCCAGCAGCAACCTTGAAGACCGCCCCGGGGAGCTGTTTTTT.

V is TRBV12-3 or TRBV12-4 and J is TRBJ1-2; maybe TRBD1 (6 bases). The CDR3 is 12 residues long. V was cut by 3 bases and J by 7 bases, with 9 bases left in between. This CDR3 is CASSFPRGGYTF. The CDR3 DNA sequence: TGTGCCAGCAGTTTCCCCAGGGGTGGCTACACCTTC.

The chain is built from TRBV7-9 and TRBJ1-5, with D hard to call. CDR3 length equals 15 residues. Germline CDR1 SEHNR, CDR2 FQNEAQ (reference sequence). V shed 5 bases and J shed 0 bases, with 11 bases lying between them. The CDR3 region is CASSLSAYSNQPQHF. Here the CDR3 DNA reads TGTGCCAGCAGCCTTTCGGCTTATAGCAATCAGCCCCAGCATTTT. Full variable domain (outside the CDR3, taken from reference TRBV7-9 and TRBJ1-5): DTGVSQNPRHKITKRGQNVTFRCDPISEHNRLYWYRQTLGQGPEFLTYFQNEAQLEKSRLLSDRFSAERPKGSFSTLEIQRTEQGDSAMYLCASSLSAYSNQPQHFGDGTRLSIL.

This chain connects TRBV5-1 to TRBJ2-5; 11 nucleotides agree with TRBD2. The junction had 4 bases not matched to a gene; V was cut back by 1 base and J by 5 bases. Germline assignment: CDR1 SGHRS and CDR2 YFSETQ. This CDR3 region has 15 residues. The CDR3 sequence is CASSLLAGGSETQYF. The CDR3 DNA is TGCGCCAGCAGCTTGCTAGCGGGGGGCTCGGAGACCCAGTACTTC.

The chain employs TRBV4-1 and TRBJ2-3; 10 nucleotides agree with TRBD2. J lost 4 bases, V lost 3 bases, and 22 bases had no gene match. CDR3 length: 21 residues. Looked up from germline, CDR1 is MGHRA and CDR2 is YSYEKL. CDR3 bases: TGCGCCAGCAGCCACATACCCGGGACTAGCGCGATCCCATTGGTCGCAGATACGCAGTATTTT. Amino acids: CASSHIPGTSAIPLVADTQYF.

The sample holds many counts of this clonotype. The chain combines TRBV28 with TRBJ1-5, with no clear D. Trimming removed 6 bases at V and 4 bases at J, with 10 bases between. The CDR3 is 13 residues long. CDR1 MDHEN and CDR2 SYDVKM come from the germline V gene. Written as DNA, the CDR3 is TGTGCCAGCAGCCTAGCTCCAAATCAGCCCCAGCATTTT. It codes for CASSLAPNQPQHF.

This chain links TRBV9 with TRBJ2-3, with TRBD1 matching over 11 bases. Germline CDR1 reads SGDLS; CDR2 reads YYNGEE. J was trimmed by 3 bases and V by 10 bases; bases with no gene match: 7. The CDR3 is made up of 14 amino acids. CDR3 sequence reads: CAGGQGGSTDTQYF. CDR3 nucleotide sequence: TGTGCCGGGGGACAGGGGGGGAGTACAGATACGCAGTATTTT.